The T cell receptor beta chain described here comes from a study of T-cell memory formation after mild COVID-19. Study overall: Largely, the TCR clusters proved donor specific.

Constant-segment primers were used for 5'RACE, and the resulting TCR alpha and TCR beta cDNA libraries carried sample barcodes and UMIs. TCRdb re-called the 5' RACE reads with MiXCR, one entry per CDR3 protein. The sample records fewer than 450,000 distinct CDR3 sequences, over 20% being singletons. On this clonotype itself: Its matching antigen is unknown.

General study points: Memory cells collected pre-infection included some clones that later responded, suggesting cross-reactive memory joined. There was a balanced CD4/CD8 profile in clones contracting day 15 to 85, and later expanders leaned CD4+.

V gave up 3 bases and J gave up 2 bases, with 9 bases separating them. The CDR3 extends over 14 amino acids. The chain joins TRBV12-3 or TRBV12-4 to TRBJ2-3; a weak D match, TRBD1 (5 bases). Material: PBMCs or a T cell subset sorted from them (not recorded which). The TCR sequence derives from an adult woman who had mild COVID-19 (a few samples of this study predate the infection). Cell type and time point are not known. The CDR3 nucleotides are TGTGCCAGCAGTTTTCAGGGTTTCACAGATACGCAGTATTTT. Protein: CASSFQGFTDTQYF.